This T cell receptor beta chain comes out of a study of blood T cell repertoires in COVID-19. About this clone: This CDR3 is also generated by other DNA sequences in the sample.

As processed by the authors: Nucleated cell counts were estimated from reference gene primer amplification. TCRdb keeps only in-frame clones here, not all; method: immunoSEQ multiplex PCR. The V and J calls and clone size come from that table; D and trimming were worked out from the DNA. The top ten hold more than 5.5% of the sample, which has approximately 350,000 clones, 88% seen once. The CDR3 runs to 13 residues. With V trimmed by 2 bases and J by 4 bases, 1 base remained unmatched. Germline CDR1 and CDR2: LNHDA and SQIVND (reference sequence). The sequenced material came from peripheral blood. The gene calls are TRBV19 and TRBJ1-1; 7 nucleotides line up with TRBD1. This TCR was sampled from a woman in her seventies with COVID-19, enrolled during active disease. CDR3 nucleotide sequence: TGTGCCAGTAGTATACCAGGGGGCACTGAAGCTTTCTTT. Translated: CASSIPGGTEAFF.